The source of this T cell receptor (beta chain) is a study of metastatic and nonmetastatic thyroid tumors. None of the patients had undergone any treatment ahead of thyroid surgery. Per germline, CDR1 MNHEY and CDR2 SVGAGI. The CDR3 covers 11 residues. V was pared by 8 bases and J by 3 bases, with 8 bases between. This clone has more than one count but fewer than ten. Per the authors' pipeline: Built for papillary thyroid cancer, a distant-metastasis classifier drew on CDR3 differences across clinicopathological groups. MiXCR re-clonotyped the PCR reads for TCRdb. The V and J calls, along with clone size, are taken from TCRdb and not from the paper's own processing. Of around 45,000 clones in the sample, around 3.1% are singletons; the top ten hold 9.5% to 10%.

Sequencing used blood. This rearrangement joins TRBV6-5 to TRBJ2-7; D gene unclear. This clonotype originated in a female donor with papillary thyroid cancer or a benign thyroid nodule (not recorded which). Some clones in this sample may be carry-over from other donors' samples. This chain's CDR3 is CASRNLYEQYF. The CDR3 region has the DNA TGTGCCAGCCGTAACCTCTACGAGCAGTACTTC.